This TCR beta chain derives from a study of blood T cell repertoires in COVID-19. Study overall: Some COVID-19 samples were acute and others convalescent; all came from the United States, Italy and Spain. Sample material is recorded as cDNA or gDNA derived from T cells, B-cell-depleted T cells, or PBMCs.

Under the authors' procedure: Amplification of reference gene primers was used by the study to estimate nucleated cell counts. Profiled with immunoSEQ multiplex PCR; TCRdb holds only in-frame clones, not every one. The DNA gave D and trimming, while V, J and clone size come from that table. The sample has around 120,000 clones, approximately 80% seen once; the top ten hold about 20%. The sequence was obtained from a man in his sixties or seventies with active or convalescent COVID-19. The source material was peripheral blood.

This CDR3 reads CASSPKQGSPSGNTIYF. The CDR3 DNA reads TGTGCCAGCTCACCGAAACAGGGTTCCCCCTCTGGAAACACCATATATTTT. This sequence joins TRBV18 and TRBJ1-3; D might be TRBD1 (6 bases). CDR1 KGHSH and CDR2 LQKENI come from the germline V gene. CDR3 length: 17 amino acids. V lost 3 bases and J lost 0, with 15 bases in between.